This T cell receptor beta chain was recovered during a study of glioma-infiltrating T cells. The sample holds a few counts of this clonotype. Using RNA template, CDR3s of TCR alpha and beta were amplified with iRepertoire arm-PCR. TCRdb reprocessed the multiplex PCR reads via MiXCR and lists one record per CDR3 protein. The sample includes around 350,000 distinct CDR3 sequences, 41% of them seen just once. The receptor was derived from a human donor with low-grade glioma or glioblastoma, undergoing nonglioma brain surgery, or in good health (not recorded which). Material for sequencing was glioma tissue, nonneoplastic brain tissue, or PBMCs (not recorded which).

The CDR3 spells CAIAPGQPDEQYF. The CDR3 DNA sequence: TGTGCCATCGCACCAGGACAACCCGATGAGCAGTACTTC. The rearrangement links TRBV10-3 to TRBJ2-7; weak D call: TRBD1 (5 bases). Between the trimmed V and J ends, which lost 8 bases and 7 bases, there was a span of 18 bases. This CDR3 comprises 13 residues. Per germline, CDR1 ENHRY and CDR2 SYGVKD.